This is a list of T cell receptor beta chains from one sample in a study of blood T cell repertoires in COVID-19. TCRdb's table, derived via immunoSEQ multiplex PCR, lists solely in-frame clones and lacks some. The sample consists of about 250,000 clones, around 88% of them appearing once. Sequencing was performed on PBMCs or T cells enriched from blood (not recorded which). Source of these receptors: a man between 35 and 55 years old who had recovered from COVID-19. CDR3s include the opening cysteine and the closing phenylalanine or tryptophan. Each record gives: CDR3 length, J gene, V gene, CDR3 protein.

CDR3 length: 16
J gene: TRBJ1-5
V gene: TRBV18
CDR3 protein: CASSPGGSASNQPQHF

CDR3 length: 18
J gene: TRBJ2-5
V gene: TRBV4-2
CDR3 protein: CASSQELAGGPGQETQYF

CDR3 length: 14
J gene: TRBJ2-3
V gene: TRBV30
CDR3 protein: CAWDGQGATDTQYF

CDR3 length: 15
J gene: TRBJ2-7
V gene: TRBV6-5
CDR3 protein: CASSYSTTLTYEQYF

CDR3 length: 14
J gene: TRBJ2-1
V gene: TRBV7-3
CDR3 protein: CASSLHRVGNEQFF

CDR3 length: 14
J gene: TRBJ2-4
V gene: TRBV29-1
CDR3 protein: CSAVDQGAREIQYF

CDR3 length: 15
J gene: TRBJ2-7
V gene: TRBV11-2
CDR3 protein: CASSPRQSPSYEQYF

CDR3 length: 13
J gene: TRBJ2-7
V gene: TRBV6-5
CDR3 protein: CASSYGVAYEQYF

CDR3 length: 16
J gene: TRBJ2-4
V gene: TRBV5-1
CDR3 protein: CASSLVGGNAKNIQYF

CDR3 length: 14
J gene: TRBJ2-7
V gene: TRBV5-1
CDR3 protein: CASSLGEGAYEQYF

CDR3 length: 13
J gene: TRBJ2-7
V gene: TRBV19
CDR3 protein: CASRGDRGHEQYF

CDR3 length: 15
J gene: TRBJ1-3
V gene: TRBV28
CDR3 protein: CASRLTGGAGNTIYF

CDR3 length: 14
J gene: TRBJ1-4
V gene: TRBV28
CDR3 protein: CASSSRQEVEKLFF

CDR3 length: 15
J gene: TRBJ1-1
V gene: TRBV4-2
CDR3 protein: CASSHTPRENTEAFF

CDR3 length: 16
J gene: TRBJ2-1
V gene: TRBV4-3
CDR3 protein: CASSTPAGGPYNEQFF

CDR3 length: 14
J gene: TRBJ1-5
V gene: TRBV5-1
CDR3 protein: CASSLTGGSQPQHF

CDR3 length: 17
J gene: TRBJ1-3
V gene: TRBV7-6
CDR3 protein: CASSPRQGVSFGNTIYF

CDR3 length: 16
J gene: TRBJ1-6
V gene: TRBV9
CDR3 protein: CASSVANRGRDSPLHF

CDR3 length: 13
J gene: TRBJ1-1
V gene: TRBV6-5
CDR3 protein: CASSFSEDTEAFF

CDR3 length: 13
J gene: TRBJ2-7
V gene: TRBV4-2
CDR3 protein: CASSHGAANEQYF

CDR3 length: 13
J gene: TRBJ1-2
V gene: TRBV12-3/TRBV12-4
CDR3 protein: CASSKGASFGYTF

CDR3 length: 13
J gene: TRBJ2-7
V gene: TRBV6-2/TRBV6-3
CDR3 protein: CASSRPGQSGQYF

CDR3 length: 12
J gene: TRBJ1-4
V gene: TRBV28
CDR3 protein: CASRPANEKLFF